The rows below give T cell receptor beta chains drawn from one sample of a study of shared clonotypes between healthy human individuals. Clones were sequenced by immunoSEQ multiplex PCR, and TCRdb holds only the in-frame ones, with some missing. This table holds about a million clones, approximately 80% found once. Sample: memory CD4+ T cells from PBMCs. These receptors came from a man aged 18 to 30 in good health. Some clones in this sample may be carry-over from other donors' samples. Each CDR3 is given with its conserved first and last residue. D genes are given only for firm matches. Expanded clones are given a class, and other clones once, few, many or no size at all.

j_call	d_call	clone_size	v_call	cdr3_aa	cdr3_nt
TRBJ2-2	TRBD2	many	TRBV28	CASSSRLAGVGGELFF	TGTGCCAGCAGTTCGCGACTAGCGGGAGTTGGCGGGGAGCTGTTTTTT
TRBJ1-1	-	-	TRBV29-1	CSAVGDSALNTEAFF	TGCAGCGCCGTCGGAGACAGCGCTTTGAACACTGAAGCTTTCTTT
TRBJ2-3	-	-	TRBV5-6	CASSLRSGRTDTQYF	TGTGCCAGCAGCCTACGTTCGGGAAGGACAGATACGCAGTATTTT
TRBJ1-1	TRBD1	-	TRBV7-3	CASSLTGPRTEAFF	TGTGCCAGCAGCTTGACAGGGCCGCGCACTGAAGCTTTCTTT
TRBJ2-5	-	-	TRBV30	CAWSFVVETQYF	TGTGCCTGGAGCTTCGTGGTAGAGACCCAGTACTTC
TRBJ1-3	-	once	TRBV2	CASSVILDGSSGNTIYF	TGTGCCAGCAGTGTAATACTAGACGGAAGCTCTGGAAACACCATATATTTT
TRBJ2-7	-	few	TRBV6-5	CASKAMLAYPEQYF	TGTGCCAGCAAGGCCATGTTAGCGTATCCCGAGCAGTACTTC
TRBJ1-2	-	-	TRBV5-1	CASSLAGVADPSNYGYTF	TGCGCCAGCAGCTTGGCCGGGGTTGCAGACCCCTCCAACTATGGCTACACCTTC
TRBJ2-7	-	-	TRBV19	CASKETSGEPFRVQYF	TGTGCCAGTAAGGAAACCTCAGGGGAACCATTCCGGGTCCAGTACTTC
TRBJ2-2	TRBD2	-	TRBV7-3	CASSLLAGEAGELFF	TGTGCCAGCAGCTTACTAGCGGGAGAGGCCGGGGAGCTGTTTTTT
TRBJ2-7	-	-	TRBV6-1	CASSAHTAYEQYF	TGTGCCAGCAGTGCCCACACCGCCTACGAGCAGTACTTC
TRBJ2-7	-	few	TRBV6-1	CASSSIGHEQYF	TGTGCCAGCAGTTCAATAGGGCACGAGCAGTACTTC
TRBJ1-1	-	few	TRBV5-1	CASSLVGENTEAFF	TGCGCCAGCAGCCTCGTTGGGGAGAACACTGAAGCTTTCTTT
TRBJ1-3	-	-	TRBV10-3	CAISPDRGVIGNTIYF	TGTGCCATCAGTCCCGACCGGGGGGTAATCGGAAACACCATATATTTT
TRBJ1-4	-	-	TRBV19	CASSIPREGSEKLFF	TGTGCCAGTAGTATTCCAAGGGAGGGCAGTGAAAAACTGTTTTTT
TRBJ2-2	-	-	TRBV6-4	CASSERRGSAGELFF	TGTGCCAGCAGTGAAAGAAGAGGGTCCGCCGGGGAGCTGTTTTTT
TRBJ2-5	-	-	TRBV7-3	CASSPTGVGETQYF	TGTGCCAGCAGCCCCACGGGAGTGGGAGAGACCCAGTACTTC
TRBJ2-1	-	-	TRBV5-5	CASSQYGDHSYNEQFF	TGTGCCAGCAGCCAGTATGGCGACCACTCCTACAATGAGCAGTTCTTC
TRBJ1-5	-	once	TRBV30	CAWSVRGAFGNQPQHF	TGTGCCTGGAGTGTACGGGGGGCATTCGGCAATCAGCCCCAGCATTTT
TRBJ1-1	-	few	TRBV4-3	CASSQEGGRAGRKAFF	TGCGCCAGCAGCCAAGAGGGGGGGAGGGCCGGCAGGAAAGCTTTCTTT
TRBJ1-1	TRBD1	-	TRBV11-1	CASSSGQGNTEAFF	TGTGCCAGCAGCTCCGGACAGGGGAACACTGAAGCTTTCTTT
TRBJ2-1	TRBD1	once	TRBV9	CASSVGGGSYSNEQFF	TGTGCCAGCAGCGTAGGAGGGGGCTCCTATTCCAATGAGCAGTTCTTC
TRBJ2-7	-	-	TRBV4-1	CASSSRGVGAYEQYF	TGCGCCAGCAGCTCAAGGGGGGTAGGGGCCTACGAGCAGTACTTC
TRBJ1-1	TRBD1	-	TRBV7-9	CASSSRQGMNTEAFF	TGTGCCAGCAGCTCACGACAGGGAATGAACACTGAAGCTTTCTTT
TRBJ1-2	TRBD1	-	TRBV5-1	CASSMGQGDYGYTF	TGCGCCAGCAGCATGGGACAGGGAGACTATGGCTACACCTTC
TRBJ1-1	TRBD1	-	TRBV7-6	CASSQGQGAEAFF	TGTGCCAGCAGCCAGGGACAGGGCGCTGAAGCTTTCTTT
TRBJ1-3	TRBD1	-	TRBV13	CASSGMGWDRNSGNTIYF	TGTGCCAGCAGCGGGATGGGCTGGGACAGAAACTCTGGAAACACCATATATTTT
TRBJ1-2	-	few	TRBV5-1	CASSPDRLSGYTF	TGCGCCAGCAGCCCTGACCGTCTTTCGGGCTACACCTTC
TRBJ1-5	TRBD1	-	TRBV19	CASSNPGQGNQPQHF	TGTGCCAGTAGTAACCCGGGACAGGGGAATCAGCCCCAGCATTTT
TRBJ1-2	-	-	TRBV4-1	CASSPRDRNYGYTF	TGCGCCAGCAGCCCCCGGGACCGGAACTATGGCTACACCTTC
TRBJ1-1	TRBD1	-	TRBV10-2	CASSSGQTYTEAFF	TGCGCCAGCAGCTCGGGACAGACCTACACTGAAGCTTTCTTT
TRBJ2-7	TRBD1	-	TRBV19	CASSRTGDTYEQYF	TGTGCCAGTAGTAGGACAGGAGACACCTACGAGCAGTACTTC